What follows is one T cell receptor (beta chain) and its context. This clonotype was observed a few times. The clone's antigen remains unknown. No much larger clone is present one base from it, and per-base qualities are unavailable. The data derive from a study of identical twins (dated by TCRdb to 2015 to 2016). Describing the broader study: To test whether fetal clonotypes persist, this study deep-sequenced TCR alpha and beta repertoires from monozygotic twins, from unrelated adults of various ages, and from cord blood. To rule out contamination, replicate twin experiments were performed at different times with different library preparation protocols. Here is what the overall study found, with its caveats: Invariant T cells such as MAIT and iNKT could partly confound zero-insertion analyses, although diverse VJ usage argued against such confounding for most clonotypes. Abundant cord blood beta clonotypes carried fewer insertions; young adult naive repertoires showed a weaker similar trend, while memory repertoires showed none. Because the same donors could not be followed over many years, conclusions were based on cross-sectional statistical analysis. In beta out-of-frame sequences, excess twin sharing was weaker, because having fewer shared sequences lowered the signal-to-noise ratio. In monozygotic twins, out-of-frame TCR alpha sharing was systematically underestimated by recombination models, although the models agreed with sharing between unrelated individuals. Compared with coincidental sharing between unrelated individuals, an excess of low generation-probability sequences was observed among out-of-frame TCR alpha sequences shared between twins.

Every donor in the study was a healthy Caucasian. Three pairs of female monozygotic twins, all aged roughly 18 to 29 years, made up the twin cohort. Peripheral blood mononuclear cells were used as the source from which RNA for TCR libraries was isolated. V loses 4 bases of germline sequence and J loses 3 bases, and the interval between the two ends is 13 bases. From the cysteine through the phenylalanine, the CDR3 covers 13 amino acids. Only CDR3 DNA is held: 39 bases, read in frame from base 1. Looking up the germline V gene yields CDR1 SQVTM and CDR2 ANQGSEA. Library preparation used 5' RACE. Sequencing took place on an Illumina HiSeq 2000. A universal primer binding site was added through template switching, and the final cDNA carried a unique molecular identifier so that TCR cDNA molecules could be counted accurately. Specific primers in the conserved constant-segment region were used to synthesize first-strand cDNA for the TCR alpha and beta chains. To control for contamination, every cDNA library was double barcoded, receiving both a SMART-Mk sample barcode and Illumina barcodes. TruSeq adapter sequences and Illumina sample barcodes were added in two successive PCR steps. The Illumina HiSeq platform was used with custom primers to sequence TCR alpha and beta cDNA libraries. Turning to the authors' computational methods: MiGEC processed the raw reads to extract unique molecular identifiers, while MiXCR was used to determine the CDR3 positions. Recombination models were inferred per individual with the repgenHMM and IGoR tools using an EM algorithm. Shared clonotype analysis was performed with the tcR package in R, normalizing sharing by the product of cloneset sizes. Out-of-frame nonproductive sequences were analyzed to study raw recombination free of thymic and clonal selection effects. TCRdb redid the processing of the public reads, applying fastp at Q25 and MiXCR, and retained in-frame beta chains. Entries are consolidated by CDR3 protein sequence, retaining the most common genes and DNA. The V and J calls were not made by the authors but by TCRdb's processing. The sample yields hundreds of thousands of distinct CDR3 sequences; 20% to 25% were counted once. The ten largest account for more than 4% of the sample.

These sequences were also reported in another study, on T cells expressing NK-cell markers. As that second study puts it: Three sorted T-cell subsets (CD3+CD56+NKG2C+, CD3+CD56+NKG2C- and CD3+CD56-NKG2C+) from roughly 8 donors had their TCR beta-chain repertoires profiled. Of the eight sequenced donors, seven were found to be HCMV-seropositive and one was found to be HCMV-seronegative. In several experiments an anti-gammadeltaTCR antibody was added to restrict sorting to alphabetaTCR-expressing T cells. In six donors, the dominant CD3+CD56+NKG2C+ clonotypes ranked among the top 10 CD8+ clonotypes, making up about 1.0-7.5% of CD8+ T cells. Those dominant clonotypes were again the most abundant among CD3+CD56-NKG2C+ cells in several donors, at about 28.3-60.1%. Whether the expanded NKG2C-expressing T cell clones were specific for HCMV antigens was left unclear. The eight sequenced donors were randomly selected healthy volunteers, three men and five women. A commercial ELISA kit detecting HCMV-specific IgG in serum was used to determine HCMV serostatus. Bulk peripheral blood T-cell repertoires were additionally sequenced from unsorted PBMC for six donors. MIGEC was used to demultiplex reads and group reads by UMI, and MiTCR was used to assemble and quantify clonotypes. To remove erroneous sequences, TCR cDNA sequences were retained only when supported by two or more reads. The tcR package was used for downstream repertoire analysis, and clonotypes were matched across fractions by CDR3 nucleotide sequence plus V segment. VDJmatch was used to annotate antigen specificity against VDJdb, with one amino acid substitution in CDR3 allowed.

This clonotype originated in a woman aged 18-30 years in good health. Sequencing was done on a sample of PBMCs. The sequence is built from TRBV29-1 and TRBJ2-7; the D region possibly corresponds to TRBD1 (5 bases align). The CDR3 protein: CSVVVQEYYEQYF. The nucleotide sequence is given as TGCAGCGTTGTGGTACAGGAGTACTACGAGCAGTACTTC.